This TCR beta chain was documented in a study of T cell responses to AZD1222 COVID-19 vaccine. Of note for this clone: The antigen is unknown.

Second-dose groups at about 4 or about 12 weeks were pooled. Study conclusions and caveats: Donors were mostly white British, more females; clonal diversity possibly underestimated.

Trimming removed 2 bases at V and 0 bases at J, with 9 bases between. Per germline, CDR1 SGHVS and CDR2 FQNEAQ. This CDR3 region has 15 residues. Using immunoSEQ multiplex PCR, the repertoire was profiled, and TCRdb retains in-frame clones only, with some absent. The table records 150,000 to 200,000 clones, about 91% of them present only once. The V and J genes are TRBV7-8 and TRBJ2-3; maybe TRBD1 (6 bases). This sequence was found in an adult who received the AZD1222 COVID-19 vaccine. The material was peripheral blood, obtained 28 days after the second AZD1222 dose. CDR3 bases: TGTGCCAGCAGCTTACTGGACAGCAGCACAGATACGCAGTATTTT. Residues: CASSLLDSSTDTQYF.